Here is one T cell receptor (beta chain) with its context. This record belongs to a study of blood T cell repertoires in COVID-19. Study summary: From T cells, B-cell-depleted T cells, or PBMCs came the material, which was cDNA or gDNA.

Trimming took off 5 bases at V and 4 bases at J, with 14 bases between the two ends. Germline lookup yields CDR1 ENHRY and CDR2 SYGVKD. CDR3 length: 14 residues. Libraries were prepared by immunoSEQ multiplex PCR; TCRdb keeps only in-frame clonotypes and omits some of them. The sample has under 300,000 clones; 75% to 90% are singletons. The chain links TRBV10-3 to TRBJ1-1, with D tentatively TRBD1 (5 bases). The sequence derives from a man aged 60 to 75 who had recovered from COVID-19. The material sequenced was peripheral blood. The CDR3 region has the DNA TGTGCCATCAGTATACAGGACGGGGGCACTGAAGCTTTCTTT. As protein: CAISIQDGGTEAFF.